These 13 T cell receptor beta chains share one sample of origin, sequenced in a study of cytomegalovirus exposure and HLA in healthy donors (dated by TCRdb to about 2017). Library preparation was by the immunoSEQ multiplex PCR assay. For the multiplex PCR, a mixture combining 60 forward primers for TCR Vbeta segments and 13 reverse primers for TCR Jbeta segments was used. TCRdb's version of the immuneACCESS table is confined to in-frame rearrangements and falls short of the full clone set. An unresolved V gene accounts for under half of the shortfall where checked; the remainder is of unknown origin. The sample contains about 160,000 clones, approximately 70% of them found a single time. In total, the top ten clones hold approximately 7.1% of the sample. The specimen sequenced was PBMCs. The receptors shown here come from a man aged 40-50 years in good health and CMV-seropositive.

This chain connects TRBV4-3 to TRBJ2-1, with 9 bases identical to TRBD2. Germline CDR1 LGHNA, CDR2 YSLEER. This CDR3 contains 16 residues. V was pared by 5 bases and J by 4 bases, with 9 bases of the junction left unmatched. CDR3 protein: CASSAEATSGYNEQFF. The CDR3 DNA is TGCGCCAGCAGCGCCGAGGCGACTAGCGGATACAATGAGCAGTTCTTC.

The chain joins TRBV11-2 to TRBJ2-7; 12 bases fit TRBD1. CDR1 and CDR2 from the germline V gene are SGHAT and FQNNGV. The length of the CDR3 is 14 residues. V was clipped by 8 bases and J by 7 bases; unmatched bases: 9. The CDR3 DNA follows: TGTGCCAGCGGTCCGGGACAGGGGGCAAGAGAGCAGTACTTC. Protein sequence: CASGPGQGAREQYF.

V gene TRBV9 combines with J gene TRBJ2-2, with a weak D call TRBD1 (6 bases). CDR3 length equals 15 residues. Germline V CDR1 and CDR2: SGDLS, YYNGEE. V was shortened by 1 base and J by 6 bases, with 13 bases between the two germline ends. The CDR3 DNA follows: TGTGCCAGCAGCGTATGGGCCCAGGGGCCCGGGGAGCTGTTTTTT. It yields the protein CASSVWAQGPGELFF.

This clone came up a few times. The V gene is TRBV7-9, the J gene TRBJ1-5; 9 bases match TRBD1. This CDR3 has 16 residues. Germline V gives CDR1 SEHNR, CDR2 FQNEAQ (reference sequence). With 5 bases clipped from V and 7 bases from J, the junction kept 12 bases outside the gene matches. The CDR3, as DNA: TGTGCCAGCAGCCCTCGCGGACAGGGGAGCTGGCAGCCCCAGCATTTT. It specifies CASSPRGQGSWQPQHF. Supplemented by reference TRBV7-9 and TRBJ1-5, the full variable domain reads DTGVSQNPRHKITKRGQNVTFRCDPISEHNRLYWYRQTLGQGPEFLTYFQNEAQLEKSRLLSDRFSAERPKGSFSTLEIQRTEQGDSAMYLCASSPRGQGSWQPQHFGDGTRLSIL.

This clone was observed a few times. In DNA form, the CDR3 reads TGTGCCAGCAGCCGAGAGGTGGCATCGCCCTACAATGAGCAGTTCTTC. Translation gives CASSREVASPYNEQFF. The genes are TRBV4-2 and TRBJ2-1; no clear D gene. V was trimmed by 4 bases and J by 2 bases, leaving 15 bases between them. This CDR3 has 16 residues. Germline values: CDR1 LGHNA, CDR2 YNFKEQ.

This chain links TRBV9 with TRBJ1-2; tentatively, D is TRBD1 (5 bases). This CDR3 has 12 residues. Trimming stripped 3 bases from V and 7 bases from J, with 10 bases between. CDR1 SGDLS and CDR2 YYNGEE come from the germline V gene. CDR3 residues: CASSARASGYTF. In nucleotides, the CDR3 is TGTGCCAGCAGCGCCAGGGCTTCTGGCTACACCTTC.

As DNA, the CDR3 is TGTGCCAGTAGCATCGACAGTACCTATGGCTACACCTTC. Translated: CASSIDSTYGYTF. The chain has TRBV19 and TRBJ1-2; tentatively, D is TRBD1 (5 bases). Trimming took 6 bases from V and 4 from J, leaving 12 bases between them. The CDR3 is made up of 13 amino acids. The germline gives CDR1 LNHDA, CDR2 SQIVND (reference sequence).

CDR3 sequence reads: CASSRTSGGPGEQYF. The CDR3 DNA reads TGTGCCAGCAGCCGTACTAGCGGGGGGCCGGGGGAGCAGTACTTC. The chain joins TRBV7-9 to TRBJ2-7; 12 bases fit TRBD2. J lost 7 bases, V lost 5 bases, and 9 bases had no gene match. Germline CDR1 reads SEHNR; CDR2 reads FQNEAQ (reference sequence). The CDR3 runs 15 residues.

V and J are TRBV5-4 and TRBJ2-3; tentative D call: TRBD2 (6 bases). Deletions cut 0 bases from V and 4 bases from J, with 12 bases between. This CDR3 region has 15 residues. Germline-derived CDR1 and CDR2 are SGHNT and YYREEE (reference sequence). The chain's CDR3 is CASSLGGDGADTQYF. The CDR3, as DNA: TGTGCCAGCAGCTTGGGGGGGGATGGCGCAGATACGCAGTATTTT. The variable domain in full, completed from reference TRBV5-4 and TRBJ2-3, reads ETGVTQSPTHLIKTRGQQVTLRCSSQSGHNTVSWYQQALGQGPQFIFQYYREEENGRGNFPPRFSGLQFPNYSSELNVNALELDDSALYLCASSLGGDGADTQYFGPGTRLTVL.

This chain joins TRBV11-2 and TRBJ1-2; TRBD1 matches at 9 bases. From germline, CDR1 is SGHAT and CDR2 FQNNGV. The CDR3 runs to 13 residues. V trimming: 6 bases; J trimming: 7 bases; junction bases outside the gene matches: 6. The CDR3 DNA reads as TGTGCCAGCAGTACAGGGGGCGATGGTGGCTACACCTTC. This encodes CASSTGGDGGYTF.

The chain employs TRBV14 and TRBJ1-3; 8 bases match TRBD1. After removal of 0 bases from V and 0 bases from J, the junction contained 1 base not matched to a gene. Germline values: CDR1 SGHDN, CDR2 FVKESK. The CDR3 covers 16 residues. The CDR3 spells CASSQDRGLSGNTIYF. The DNA for the CDR3 is TGTGCCAGCAGCCAAGACAGGGGGCTCTCTGGAAACACCATATATTTT.

The genes are TRBV7-2 and TRBJ2-5, with D unresolved. The CDR3 contains 14 residues. Germline V gives CDR1 SGHTA, CDR2 FQGNSA. The V end lost 3 bases, the J end lost 3 bases, and 11 bases lay between the germline ends. CDR3 DNA: TGTGCCAGCAGCTTTCTACGGCAGGAAGAGACCCAGTACTTC. This sequence encodes CASSFLRQEETQYF.

The chain links TRBV30 to TRBJ2-7; D possibly corresponds to TRBD1 (7 bases). Between the trimmed V and J ends, which lost 4 bases and 4 bases, there was a span of 11 bases. The CDR3 is 12 amino acids. Germline CDR1 and CDR2: GTSNPN and SVGIG (reference sequence). The CDR3 loop reads CAWTGGRYEQYF. CDR3 in DNA: TGTGCCTGGACAGGGGGGAGGTACGAGCAGTACTTC.